These T cell receptor beta chains were read from a single sample in a study of cytomegalovirus exposure and HLA in healthy donors. TCRdb's copy holds only in-frame clones and misses some; the assay was immunoSEQ multiplex PCR. The profile shows roughly 150,000 clones, about 80% of them singletons. The sequenced sample was PBMCs. All receptors come from a man in his late teens or twenties in good health and CMV-seropositive. Each CDR3 is given with its conserved first and last residue. Fields, in order: CDR3 protein, J gene, D gene, V gene, clone size. D genes are given only for firm matches. Rows may omit the clone size; those that give it use once, few, many or a size class.

CDR3aa: CASRGQWGGRGEQFF; j_gene: TRBJ2-1; d_gene: NA; v_gene: TRBV2; abundance: NA
CDR3aa: CASSSSGQETQYF; j_gene: TRBJ2-5; d_gene: NA; v_gene: TRBV19; abundance: NA
CDR3aa: CASSIVQGGTEAFF; j_gene: TRBJ1-1; d_gene: NA; v_gene: TRBV19; abundance: NA
CDR3aa: CASSDRGTEAFF; j_gene: TRBJ1-1; d_gene: TRBD1; v_gene: TRBV25-1; abundance: NA
CDR3aa: CASSLDGLAGQYEQYF; j_gene: TRBJ2-7; d_gene: TRBD2; v_gene: TRBV5-6; abundance: NA
CDR3aa: CASSVVGTGDEQFF; j_gene: TRBJ2-1; d_gene: TRBD1; v_gene: TRBV9; abundance: once
CDR3aa: CASAQGSEKLFF; j_gene: TRBJ1-4; d_gene: NA; v_gene: TRBV28; abundance: NA
CDR3aa: CAWAGGYGKPTEAFF; j_gene: TRBJ1-1; d_gene: TRBD1; v_gene: TRBV30; abundance: NA
CDR3aa: CASSQGVVTGELFF; j_gene: TRBJ2-2; d_gene: NA; v_gene: TRBV4-3; abundance: NA
CDR3aa: CASNPSQGAGEKLFF; j_gene: TRBJ1-4; d_gene: TRBD1; v_gene: TRBV6-6; abundance: NA
CDR3aa: CATSFEGQSSYEQYF; j_gene: TRBJ2-7; d_gene: NA; v_gene: TRBV19; abundance: NA
CDR3aa: CASSWAPEGWGGDNEQFF; j_gene: TRBJ2-1; d_gene: TRBD2; v_gene: TRBV5-4; abundance: NA
CDR3aa: CASSLETYGYTF; j_gene: TRBJ1-2; d_gene: NA; v_gene: TRBV5-4; abundance: NA
CDR3aa: CASKGGRDTEAFF; j_gene: TRBJ1-1; d_gene: NA; v_gene: TRBV28; abundance: once
CDR3aa: CASSDPYLGPDTQYF; j_gene: TRBJ2-3; d_gene: NA; v_gene: TRBV7-6; abundance: once
CDR3aa: CSIIQNTEAFF; j_gene: TRBJ1-1; d_gene: NA; v_gene: TRBV29-1; abundance: NA
CDR3aa: CASSSIFPGTDTQYF; j_gene: TRBJ2-3; d_gene: NA; v_gene: TRBV7-6; abundance: NA
CDR3aa: CASSQDPTGNYGYTF; j_gene: TRBJ1-2; d_gene: NA; v_gene: TRBV4-3; abundance: NA